The 20 T cell receptor beta chains given below trace back to one sample, sequenced in a study of blood T cells in healthy people across ages. The second PCR ran 7 to 11 cycles with a sample-barcoded 5' primer and J-beta primers. TCRdb redid the calling of the 5' RACE reads with MiXCR, one entry per CDR3 protein. The sample includes over a million distinct CDR3 sequences, around 39% of them seen just once. The sample comprised blood. The receptor set was obtained from a woman aged 18-35 years in good health.

The gene calls are TRBV6-5 and TRBJ1-2, with 8 bases fitting TRBD1. With 7 bases clipped from V and 0 bases from J, the junction kept 4 bases outside the gene matches. This CDR3 contains 14 residues. The germline CDR1 and CDR2 sequences are MNHEY and SVGAGI. In DNA, the CDR3 is TGTGCCAGCACACAGGGGGAAGCTAACTATGGCTACACCTTC. Amino acids: CASTQGEANYGYTF.

As to this clonotype: The germline gene is not matched at one end of the junction; a read error may be the cause. This chain links TRBV25-1 with TRBJ2-3, with a weak D call TRBD2 (6 bases). The CDR3 has 14 residues. In germline, CDR1 is MGHDK, CDR2 SYGVNS. The chain's CDR3 is CASSEWRDPDTQYF. CDR3 sequence (DNA): TGTGCCAGCAGCGAATGGCGGGATCCAGATACGCAGTATTTT.

This rearrangement joins TRBV20-1 to TRBJ2-2, with a tentative D call TRBD2 (6 bases). CDR1 DFQATT and CDR2 SNEGSKA come from the germline V gene (reference sequence). The CDR3 extends over 15 amino acids. The germline V and J ends were trimmed by 1 base and 1 base, with 10 bases remaining between them. CDR3 DNA sequence: TGCAGTGCTAGAGTAGGGACTTTGAACACCGGGGAGCTGTTTTTT. Protein product: CSARVGTLNTGELFF.

V and J are TRBV6-5 and TRBJ2-7, with D unclear. The J call could be wrong; TRBJ2-5 is a better fit for the DNA end. CDR3 length: 14 residues. The germline CDR1 and CDR2 sequences are MNHEY and SVGAGI. Here the CDR3 DNA reads TGTGCCAGCAGTGTCCAGGCGCTCCAAGAGACCCAGTACTTC. The encoded protein is CASSVQALQETQYF.

The chain links TRBV18 to TRBJ2-1; D unresolved. CDR3 length equals 16 residues. V dropped 2 bases and J dropped 0 bases, with 11 bases sitting between them. CDR1 is KGHSH and CDR2 is LQKENI in the germline V gene. CDR3 sequence reads: CASSPGPISSYNEQFF. In DNA, the CDR3 is TGTGCCAGCTCACCAGGGCCCATTAGCTCCTACAATGAGCAGTTCTTC.

There are a few counts of this clonotype. The rearrangement links TRBV20-1 to TRBJ2-3; D gene unclear. Germline V CDR1 and CDR2: DFQATT, SNEGSKA (reference sequence). The germline V and J ends were trimmed by 5 bases and 4 bases, with 19 bases remaining between them. This CDR3 contains 15 residues. CDR3 region: CSASPTQSWADTQYF. The CDR3 DNA sequence: TGCAGTGCTTCCCCCACGCAGTCCTGGGCAGATACGCAGTATTTT.

The chain couples TRBV29-1 to TRBJ2-7; the D gene is possibly TRBD1 (5 bases). This CDR3 has 13 amino acids. V dropped 6 bases and J dropped 3 bases, with 15 bases sitting between them. Germline CDR1 and CDR2: SQVTM and ANQGSEA. The CDR3 DNA reads TGCAGCGTAGCCAGTCGACAGAGCTACGAGCAGTACTTC. This gives the protein CSVASRQSYEQYF.

The CDR3 loop reads CASNEVETDDSGYTF. The CDR3 DNA sequence: TGTGCCAGCAACGAGGTAGAAACTGACGACTCAGGCTACACCTTC. The chain combines TRBV9 with TRBJ1-2, with D unresolved. The CDR3 consists of 15 residues. In germline, CDR1 is SGDLS, CDR2 YYNGEE. Deletions cut 6 bases from V and 8 bases from J, with 23 bases between.

This clonotype was found a few times. This chain joins TRBV6-5 and TRBJ1-2; the D is unclear. The germline V gene has CDR1 MNHEY and CDR2 SVGAGI. CDR3 length equals 15 residues. Trimming removed 0 bases at V and 0 bases at J, with 8 bases between. The CDR3 DNA reads as TGTGCCAGCAGTTACTCGCCGGCAACTAACTATGGCTACACCTTC. Encoded protein: CASSYSPATNYGYTF.

V is TRBV6-6 and J is TRBJ2-7, with 8 positions matching TRBD1. Germline V gene sequence: CDR1 MNHNY, CDR2 SVGAGI (reference sequence). The CDR3 extends over 15 amino acids. V trimming: 5 bases; J trimming: 2 bases; junction bases outside the gene matches: 8. The CDR3 loop is CASSPRDRSAYEQYF. The CDR3 DNA sequence: TGTGCCAGCAGTCCCCGGGACAGGTCAGCCTACGAGCAGTACTTC.

The sample holds a few counts of this clonotype. The chain links TRBV5-1 to TRBJ2-3, with no clear D. This CDR3 has 16 residues. The V gene lost 1 base and the J gene lost 6 bases, with 18 bases spanning the gap. Per germline, CDR1 SGHRS and CDR2 YFSETQ. Here the CDR3 DNA reads TGCGCCAGCAGCTTGACTACGTCTGGTAACAAGGATACGCAGTATTTT. Its protein is CASSLTTSGNKDTQYF.

The count of this clonotype is one. Germline is not matched at one junction end, which may reflect a read error. This chain joins TRBV20-1 and TRBJ2-3, with 9 positions matching TRBD2. CDR3 length: 14 residues. Germline-derived CDR1 and CDR2 are DFQATT and SNEGSKA (reference sequence). The CDR3 loop reads CSAVGRGGTDTRYF. In DNA form, the CDR3 reads TGCAGTGCCGTGGGGCGGGGGGGCACAGATACGCGGTATTTT.

J is TRBJ1-1 and V is TRBV29-1; perhaps TRBD1 as D (6 bases). This CDR3 has 13 residues. With 7 bases removed from V and 1 base from J, the gap between germline ends came to 13 bases. Germline V gives CDR1 SQVTM, CDR2 ANQGSEA. DNA for the CDR3: TGCAGCGGGACAGACACCCCGAACACTGAAGCTTTCTTT. Protein product: CSGTDTPNTEAFF.

This chain links TRBV5-1 with TRBJ2-4; D is ambiguous. The germline V gene encodes CDR1 SGHRS and CDR2 YFSETQ. V was trimmed by 2 bases and J by 13 bases, leaving 16 bases between them. CDR3 length: 13 amino acids. CDR3 protein: CASSFTYNNEQYF. The CDR3 DNA sequence: TGCGCCAGCAGCTTCACCTATAACAATGAGCAGTACTTC.

V usage is TRBV11-2 and J usage is TRBJ2-3, with TRBD2 identical over 10 bases. The J segment lost 6 bases and the V segment lost 4 bases, leaving 10 bases of the junction unmatched. Germline values: CDR1 SGHAT, CDR2 FQNNGV. This CDR3 is built from 16 residues. CDR3 in amino acids: CASSSGQAGGWDTQYF. CDR3 coding DNA: TGTGCCAGCAGCTCCGGTCAAGCGGGGGGGTGGGATACGCAGTATTTT.

A single count supports this clonotype. V usage is TRBV7-8 and J usage is TRBJ2-3; possibly TRBD1 or TRBD2 for D (5 bases each). The CDR3 is 18 amino acids. CDR1 and CDR2 (germline): SGHVS, FQNEAQ. The V end was cut by 1 base, the J end by 0 bases, with 17 bases between. CDR3 amino acids: CASSLVPTVGVSTDTQYF. DNA for the CDR3: TGTGCCAGCAGCTTAGTTCCTACGGTGGGGGTTAGCACAGATACGCAGTATTTT.

The chain employs TRBV4-1 and TRBJ1-5; D is undetermined. This CDR3 region has 15 residues. Trimming removed 5 bases at V and 0 bases at J, with 11 bases between. Per the germline V gene, CDR1 is MGHRA and CDR2 is YSYEKL. As DNA, the CDR3 is TGCGCCAGCAGCAGGAGTTCCAATAGCAATCAGCCCCAGCATTTT. Its translation: CASSRSSNSNQPQHF.

The CDR3 loop is CSATGNYNEQFF. CDR3 coding DNA: TGCAGTGCAACCGGGAATTACAATGAGCAGTTCTTC. V is TRBV20-1 and J is TRBJ2-1; D possibly corresponds to TRBD2 (5 bases). The CDR3 runs to 12 residues. Trimming stripped 6 bases from V and 4 bases from J, with 10 bases between. Germline values: CDR1 DFQATT, CDR2 SNEGSKA (reference sequence).

The V call is TRBV5-1, the J call TRBJ2-7, with no clear D. This CDR3 has 15 residues. Germline assignment: CDR1 SGHRS and CDR2 YFSETQ. Trimming took off 4 bases at V and 3 bases at J, with 17 bases between the two ends. The CDR3 sequence is CASSPEFHQNYEQYF. The CDR3 region has the DNA TGCGCCAGCAGCCCTGAGTTTCATCAAAACTACGAGCAGTACTTC.

Many counts were recorded for this clonotype. CDR3 coding DNA: TGCAGCGTTGAGGGGGAGACCCAGTACTTC. As protein: CSVEGETQYF. V and J are TRBV29-1 and TRBJ2-5; D is uncertain. Germline V lookup: CDR1 SQVTM, CDR2 ANQGSEA. Trimming stripped 3 bases from V and 5 bases from J, with 4 bases between. The CDR3 runs 10 residues.